This T cell receptor (beta chain) was found in a study of cytomegalovirus exposure and HLA in healthy donors. With 5 bases removed from V and 6 bases from J, the gap between germline ends came to 16 bases. Per germline, CDR1 SQVTM and CDR2 ANQGSEA. The CDR3 has 14 residues. The table came from immunoSEQ multiplex PCR; TCRdb's copy has only in-frame clones and leaves some out. Counted here are some 56,000 clones, 90% to 95% occurring once; the ten biggest clones make up about 1.1%. Study findings and constraints: Subsequent analysis of the 110 or so validation repertoires found a tendency for first-cohort TCR clusters to co-occur. In vitro, three CMV-associated chains proved specific for CMV antigens. Most TCRs appeared rarely, but some public TCRs recurred in many donors.

Remarks on this clone: Its antigen remains unknown.

The J gene is TRBJ2-2, the V gene TRBV29-1, with D perhaps TRBD1 (6 bases). Material for sequencing was PBMCs. This TCR was recovered from a man younger than 35 in good health and CMV-seronegative. The CDR3 DNA is TGCAGCGTTCGAAGGCAGGGGATCTCCGGGGAGCTGTTTTTT. This gives the protein CSVRRQGISGELFF.